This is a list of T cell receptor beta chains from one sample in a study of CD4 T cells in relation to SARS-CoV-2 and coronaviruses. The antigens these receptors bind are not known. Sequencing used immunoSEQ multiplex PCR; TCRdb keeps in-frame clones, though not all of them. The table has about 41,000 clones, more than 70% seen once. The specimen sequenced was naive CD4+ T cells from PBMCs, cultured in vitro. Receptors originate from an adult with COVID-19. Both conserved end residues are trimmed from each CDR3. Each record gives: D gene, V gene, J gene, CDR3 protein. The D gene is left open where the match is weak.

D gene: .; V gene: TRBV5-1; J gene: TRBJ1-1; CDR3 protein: ASTEGGKTEAF
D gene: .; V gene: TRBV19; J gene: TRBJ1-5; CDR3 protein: ASSSAWRGAKQPQH
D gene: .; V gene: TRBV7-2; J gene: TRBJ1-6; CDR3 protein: ASSSLFSSPLH
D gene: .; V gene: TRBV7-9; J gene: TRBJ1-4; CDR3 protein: ASSRIGRGLTTNEKLF
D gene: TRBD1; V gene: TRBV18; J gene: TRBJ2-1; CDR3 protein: ASSPPGQGFYNEQF
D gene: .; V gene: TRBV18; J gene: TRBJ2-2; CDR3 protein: ASSRDVGELF
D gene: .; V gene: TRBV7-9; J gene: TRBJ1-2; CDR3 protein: ASSLNSEGSHGYT
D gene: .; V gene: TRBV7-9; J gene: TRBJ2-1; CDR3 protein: ASSPPGLPNEQF
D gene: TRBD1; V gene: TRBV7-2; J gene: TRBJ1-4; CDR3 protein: ASSPSWTGAAEKLF
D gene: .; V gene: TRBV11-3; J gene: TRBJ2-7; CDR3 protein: ASSRGGGNSYEQY
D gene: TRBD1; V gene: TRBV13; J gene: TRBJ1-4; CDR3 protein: ASSHGTGENEKLF
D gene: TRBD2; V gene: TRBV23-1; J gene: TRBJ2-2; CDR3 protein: ASSPGGRPDSGELF
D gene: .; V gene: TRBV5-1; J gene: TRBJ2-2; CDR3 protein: ASSLGPINTGELF
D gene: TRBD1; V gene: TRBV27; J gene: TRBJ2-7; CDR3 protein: ASSFSGTGTEQY
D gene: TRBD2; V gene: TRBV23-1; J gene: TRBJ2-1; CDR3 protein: ASSQFSGMDYNEQF
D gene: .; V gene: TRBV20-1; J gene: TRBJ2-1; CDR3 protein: SARINEQF
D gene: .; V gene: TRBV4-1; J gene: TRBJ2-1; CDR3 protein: ASSQIGTLNNEQF
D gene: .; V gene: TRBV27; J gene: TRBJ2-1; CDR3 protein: ASSLGANSYNEQF
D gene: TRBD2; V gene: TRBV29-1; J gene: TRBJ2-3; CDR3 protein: SVSSGRGTDTQY
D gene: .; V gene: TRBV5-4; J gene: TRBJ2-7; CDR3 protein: ASSTLNYEQY
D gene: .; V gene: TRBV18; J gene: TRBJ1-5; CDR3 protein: ASSPGTNQPQH
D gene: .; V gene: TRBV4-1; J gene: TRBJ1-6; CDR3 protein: ASSQGMAGALNSPLH
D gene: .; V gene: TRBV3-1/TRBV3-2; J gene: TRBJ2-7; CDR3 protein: ASSPGQRRSSYEQY
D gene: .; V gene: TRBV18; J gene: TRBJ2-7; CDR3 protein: ASSNRMEDEQY
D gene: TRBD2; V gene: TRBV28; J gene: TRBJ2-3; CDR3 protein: ASSLAGEDTQY
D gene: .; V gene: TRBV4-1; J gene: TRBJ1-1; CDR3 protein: ASSQRGGNTEAF
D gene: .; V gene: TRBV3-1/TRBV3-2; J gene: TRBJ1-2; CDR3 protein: ASSPRDRYGYT
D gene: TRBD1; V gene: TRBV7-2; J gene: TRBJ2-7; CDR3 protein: ASSLARGQLEQY
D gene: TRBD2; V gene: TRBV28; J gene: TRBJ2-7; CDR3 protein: ASSSPSGRSYEQY
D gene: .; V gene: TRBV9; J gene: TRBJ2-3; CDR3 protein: ASSVVGQGGNTQY
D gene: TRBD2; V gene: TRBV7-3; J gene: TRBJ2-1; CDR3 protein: ASSFGLAGFNEQF
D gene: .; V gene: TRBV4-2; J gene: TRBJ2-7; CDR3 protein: ASSQAPGYEQY
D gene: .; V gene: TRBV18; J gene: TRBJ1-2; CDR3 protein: ASSPIGDGYT
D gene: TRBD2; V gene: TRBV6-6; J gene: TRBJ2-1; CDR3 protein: ASSYDSAGNNEQF
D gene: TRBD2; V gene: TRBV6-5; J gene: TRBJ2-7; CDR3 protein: ASSRLAGGSYEQY
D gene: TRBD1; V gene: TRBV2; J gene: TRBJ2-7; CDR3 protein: ASIDRDRERAYEQY
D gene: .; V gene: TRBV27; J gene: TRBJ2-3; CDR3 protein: ANFDRTFSTDTQY
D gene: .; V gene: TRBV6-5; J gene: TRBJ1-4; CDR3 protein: ASSYGGRNEKLF
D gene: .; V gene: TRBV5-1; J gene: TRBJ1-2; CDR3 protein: ASSLSGGNYGYT
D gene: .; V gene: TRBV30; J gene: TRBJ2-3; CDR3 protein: AYTRDSDTQY
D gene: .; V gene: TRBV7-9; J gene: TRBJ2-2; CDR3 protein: ASSLAAGPAGELF
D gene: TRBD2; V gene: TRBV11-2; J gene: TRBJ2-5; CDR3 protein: ASSLSQSTSRIGETQY
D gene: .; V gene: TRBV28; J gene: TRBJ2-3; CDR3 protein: ASSLASVYTQY
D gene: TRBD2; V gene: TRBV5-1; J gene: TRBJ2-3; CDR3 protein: ASSLYPRGEGLADSTDTQY
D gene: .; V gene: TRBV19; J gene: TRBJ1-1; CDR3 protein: ASSPLGGGYEAF
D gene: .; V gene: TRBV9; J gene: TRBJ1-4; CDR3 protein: ASAPGGATNEKLF
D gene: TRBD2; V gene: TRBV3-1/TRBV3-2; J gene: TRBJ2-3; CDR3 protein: ASSRSIAGVKDTQY
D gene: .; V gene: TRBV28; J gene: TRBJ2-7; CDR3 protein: ASSETGQGEQY
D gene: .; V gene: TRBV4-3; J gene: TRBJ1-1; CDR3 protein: ASSQAVQNTEAF
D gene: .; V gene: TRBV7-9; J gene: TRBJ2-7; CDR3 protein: ASSPNGDEQY
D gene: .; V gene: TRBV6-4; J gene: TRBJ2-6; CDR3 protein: ASSQEGDSGANVLT
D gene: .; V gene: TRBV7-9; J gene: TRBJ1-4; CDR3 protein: ASSPPATNEKLF
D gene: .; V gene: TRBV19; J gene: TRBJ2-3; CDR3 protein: ASSNGLLSTDTQY
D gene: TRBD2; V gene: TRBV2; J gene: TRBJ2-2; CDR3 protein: ASSALAGRTGELF
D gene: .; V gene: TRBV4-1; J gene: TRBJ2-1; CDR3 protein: ASSHEGGGEQF
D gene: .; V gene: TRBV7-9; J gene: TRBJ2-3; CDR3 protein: ASSLGSYTDTQY